The entry below describes one TCR beta chain. This sample is part of a study of blood T cells in healthy people across ages. Trimming took 5 bases from V and 3 from J; bases not matched to a gene: 9. The CDR3 covers 15 residues. CDR1 and CDR2 from the germline V gene are MNHEY and SVGAGI. The second PCR ran about 6 to 12 cycles with a sample-barcoded 5' primer and J-beta primers. Each CDR3 protein gets one entry after TCRdb re-called the 5' RACE reads with MiXCR. The sample records 800,000 to 950,000 distinct CDR3 sequences, approximately 32% being singletons. In addition, the sample was reused for a study of T cells of mothers and their children.

The sample taken for sequencing was blood. This clonotype was obtained from a woman aged 40 to 55 in good health. V gene TRBV6-5 combines with J gene TRBJ1-1; TRBD1 aligns across 7 bases. CDR3 nucleotide sequence: TGTGCCAGCAGTCAACTACAGGGGCCCTACACTGAAGCTTTCTTT. This sequence encodes CASSQLQGPYTEAFF.